This passage covers 15 T cell receptor beta chains from one sample sequenced in a study of cytomegalovirus exposure and HLA in healthy donors. In the PCR, 60 Vbeta and 13 Jbeta primers were used. Produced via immunoSEQ multiplex PCR; TCRdb's table is partial and in-frame only. The table records some 84,000 clones, 77% of them present only once. The sample taken for sequencing was PBMCs. Every receptor here comes from a boy aged 5 to 17 in good health and CMV-seronegative.

This chain uses TRBV13 with TRBJ2-2, with D tentatively TRBD2 (5 bases). This CDR3 region has 15 residues. Germline V CDR1 and CDR2: PRHDT, FYEKMQ (reference sequence). Trimming removed 4 bases at V and 5 bases at J, with 14 bases between. This CDR3 reads CASSSYPPGTGELFF. Written as DNA, the CDR3 is TGTGCCAGCAGCTCCTACCCCCCGGGGACCGGGGAGCTGTTTTTT. Variable domain in full (rest from reference TRBV13 and TRBJ2-2): AAGVIQSPRHLIKEKRETATLKCYPIPRHDTVYWYQQGPGQDPQFLISFYEKMQSDKGSIPDRFSAQQFSDYHSELNMSSLELGDSALYFCASSSYPPGTGELFFGEGSRLTVL.

This rearrangement joins TRBV10-2 to TRBJ2-6; no clear D. Between the trimmed V and J ends, which lost 0 bases and 0 bases, there was a span of 6 bases. CDR1 and CDR2 (germline): WSHSY, SAAADI. This CDR3 is built from 16 residues. CDR3 sequence reads: CASSESRVSGANVLTF. Here the CDR3 DNA reads TGCGCCAGCAGTGAGTCGAGAGTCTCTGGGGCCAACGTCCTGACTTTC.

The rearrangement joins TRBV9 to TRBJ1-1; perhaps TRBD1 as D (5 bases). CDR1 SGDLS and CDR2 YYNGEE come from the germline V gene. This CDR3 comprises 14 residues. V was shortened by 2 bases and J by 4 bases, with 12 bases between the two germline ends. CDR3 region: CASSVGGRGTEAFF. Here the CDR3 DNA reads TGTGCCAGCAGCGTCGGGGGAAGGGGCACTGAAGCTTTCTTT.

This clone was recorded only once. V and J are TRBV29-1 and TRBJ2-7; tentatively, D is TRBD2 (6 bases). From germline, CDR1 is SQVTM and CDR2 ANQGSEA. The V gene lost 0 bases and the J gene lost 4 bases, with 13 bases spanning the gap. The CDR3 runs to 14 residues. This CDR3 is CSVEDPLRGYEQYF. For the CDR3, the DNA is TGCAGCGTTGAAGATCCCCTGCGGGGATACGAGCAGTACTTC.

This clone was seen a handful of times. V usage is TRBV7-3 and J usage is TRBJ2-6; D may be TRBD1 (6 bases). This CDR3 is 19 amino acids long. Germline CDR1 reads SGHTA; CDR2 reads FQGTGA. The V end lost 5 bases, the J end lost 2 bases, and 22 bases lay between the germline ends. CDR3 nucleotides: TGTGCCAGCAGCCAATCACAGGGACCTTATCCCCCTGGGGCCAACGTCCTGACTTTC. Residues: CASSQSQGPYPPGANVLTF.

This clone was seen more than once but under ten times. The chain has TRBV4-3 and TRBJ1-1; TRBD1 agrees at 8 bases. Germline CDR1 is LGHNA and CDR2 is YSLEER. This CDR3 has 16 residues. V lost 4 bases to trimming and J lost 7 bases; unmatched junction nucleotides: 14. The DNA of the CDR3 is TGCGCCAGCAGCCCGAGACCAGGACAGGGTTTTGGTGAAGCTTTCTTT. This translates into CASSPRPGQGFGEAFF.

The chain uses TRBV27 and TRBJ2-1, with D unclear. This CDR3 is 14 amino acids long. Trimming removed 8 bases at V and 0 bases at J, with 11 bases between. CDR1 and CDR2 (germline): MNHEY, SMNVEV (reference sequence). The CDR3 region has the DNA TGTGCCAGCGCGCCTAGTTACTCCTACAATGAGCAGTTCTTC. It translates to CASAPSYSYNEQFF.

This chain connects TRBV7-3 to TRBJ1-1; maybe TRBD1 (6 bases). With 5 bases removed from V and 6 bases from J, the gap between germline ends came to 16 bases. Germline V lookup: CDR1 SGHTA, CDR2 FQGTGA. This CDR3 spans 14 amino acids. The DNA for the CDR3 is TGTGCCAGCAGCACCGCCCCAGGGGCGGCTGAAGCTTTCTTT. It is translated as CASSTAPGAAEAFF. The entire variable domain, with the rest obtained from reference TRBV7-3 and TRBJ1-1, is as follows: GAGVSQTPSNKVTEKGKYVELRCDPISGHTALYWYRQSLGQGPEFLIYFQGTGAADDSGLPNDRFFAVRPEGSVSTLKIQRTERGDSAVYLCASSTAPGAAEAFFGQGTRLTVV.

The chain joins TRBV18 to TRBJ1-1, with TRBD1 matching over 7 bases. Looked up from germline, CDR1 is KGHSH and CDR2 is LQKENI. The CDR3 consists of 16 residues. V gave up 1 base and J gave up 0 bases; unmatched junction bases: 5. The CDR3 here is CASSPQLDRMNTEAFF. Here the CDR3 DNA reads TGTGCCAGCTCACCACAATTGGACAGGATGAACACTGAAGCTTTCTTT.

The chain carries TRBV10-2 and TRBJ1-1, with D unclear. Trimming removed 3 bases at V and 0 bases at J, with 11 bases between. The CDR3 covers 15 residues. Germline CDR1 WSHSY, CDR2 SAAADI. The CDR3 is CASSDASTMNTEAFF. DNA of the CDR3: TGCGCCAGCAGTGACGCGTCGACAATGAACACTGAAGCTTTCTTT.

The chain recombines TRBV4-3 with TRBJ2-5; TRBD1 matches at 9 bases. This CDR3 comprises 15 residues. J lost 1 base, V lost 3 bases, and 3 bases had no gene match. CDR1 LGHNA and CDR2 YSLEER come from the germline V gene. CDR3 sequence reads: CASSHRQGGQETQYF. CDR3 coding DNA: TGCGCCAGCAGCCACAGACAGGGGGGCCAAGAGACCCAGTACTTC.

The rearrangement links TRBV9 to TRBJ2-5, with 7 bases fitting TRBD2. The CDR3 length is 14 residues. V dropped 4 bases and J dropped 7; count of bases not matched to a gene: 10. Germline V gene lookup returns CDR1 SGDLS and CDR2 YYNGEE. The CDR3: CASSLGGVPRTQYF. In DNA form, the CDR3 reads TGTGCCAGCAGCTTGGGGGGGGTCCCCAGGACCCAGTACTTC. Looking up the rest from reference TRBV9 and TRBJ2-5 gives the full variable domain: DSGVTQTPKHLITATGQRVTLRCSPRSGDLSVYWYQQSLDQGLQFLIQYYNGEERAKGNILERFSAQQFPDLHSELNLSSLELGDSALYFCASSLGGVPRTQYFGPGTRLLVL.

This clone was counted a few times. The chain joins TRBV6-6 to TRBJ1-2, with D perhaps TRBD1 (6 bases). The length of the CDR3 is 15 residues. V was shortened by 6 bases and J by 3 bases, with 17 bases between the two germline ends. Per germline, CDR1 MNHNY and CDR2 SVGAGI (reference sequence). For the CDR3, the DNA is TGTGCCAGCAGACCACGGGGGGGCGCGGACTATGGCTACACCTTC. It encodes CASRPRGGADYGYTF.

The genes are TRBV30 and TRBJ2-3; D is possibly TRBD2 (5 bases). This CDR3 is 15 amino acids long. Trimming stripped 0 bases from V and 0 bases from J, with 10 bases between. The germline CDR1 and CDR2 sequences are GTSNPN and SVGIG (reference sequence). The chain's CDR3 is CAWSVLEPSTDTQYF. The CDR3 nucleotides read TGTGCCTGGAGTGTACTAGAACCTAGCACAGATACGCAGTATTTT.

The chain couples TRBV7-8 to TRBJ2-2; D is uncertain. This CDR3 has 14 amino acids. Trimming removed 3 bases from V and 3 bases from J, with 8 bases in between. The germline gives CDR1 SGHVS, CDR2 FQNEAQ. CDR3 loop: CASSFVGYTGELFF. CDR3 bases: TGTGCCAGCAGCTTCGTCGGGTACACCGGGGAGCTGTTTTTT.